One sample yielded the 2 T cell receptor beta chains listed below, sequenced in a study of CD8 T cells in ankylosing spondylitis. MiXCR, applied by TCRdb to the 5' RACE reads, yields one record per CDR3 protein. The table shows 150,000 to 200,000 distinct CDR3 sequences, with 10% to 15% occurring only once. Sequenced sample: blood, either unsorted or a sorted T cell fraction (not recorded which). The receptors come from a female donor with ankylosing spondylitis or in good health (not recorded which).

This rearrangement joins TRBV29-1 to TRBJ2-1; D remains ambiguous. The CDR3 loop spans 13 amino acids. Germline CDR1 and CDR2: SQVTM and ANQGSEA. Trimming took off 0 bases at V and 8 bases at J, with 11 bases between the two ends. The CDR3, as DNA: TGCAGCGTTGAAGAGGCTACCGGCGATGAGCAGTTCTTC. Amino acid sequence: CSVEEATGDEQFF.

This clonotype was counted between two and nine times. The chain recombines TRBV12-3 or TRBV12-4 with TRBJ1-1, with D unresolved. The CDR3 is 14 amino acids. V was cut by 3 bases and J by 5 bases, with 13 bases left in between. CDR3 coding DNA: TGTGCCAGCAGTTTTTCAGAGGGAGGGACTGAAGCTTTCTTT. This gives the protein CASSFSEGGTEAFF.